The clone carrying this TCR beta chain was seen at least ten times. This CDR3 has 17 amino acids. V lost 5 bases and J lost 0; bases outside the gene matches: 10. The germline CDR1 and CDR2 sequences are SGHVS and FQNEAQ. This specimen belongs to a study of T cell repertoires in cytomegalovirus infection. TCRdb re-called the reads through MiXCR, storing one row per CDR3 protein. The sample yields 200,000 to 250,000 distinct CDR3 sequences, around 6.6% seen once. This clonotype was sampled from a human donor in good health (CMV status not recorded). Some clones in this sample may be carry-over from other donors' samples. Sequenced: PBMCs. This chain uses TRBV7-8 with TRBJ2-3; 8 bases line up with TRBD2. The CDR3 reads CASSQGTKRGSTDTQYF. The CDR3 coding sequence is TGTGCCAGCAGCCAGGGGACTAAGCGGGGGAGCACAGATACGCAGTATTTT.